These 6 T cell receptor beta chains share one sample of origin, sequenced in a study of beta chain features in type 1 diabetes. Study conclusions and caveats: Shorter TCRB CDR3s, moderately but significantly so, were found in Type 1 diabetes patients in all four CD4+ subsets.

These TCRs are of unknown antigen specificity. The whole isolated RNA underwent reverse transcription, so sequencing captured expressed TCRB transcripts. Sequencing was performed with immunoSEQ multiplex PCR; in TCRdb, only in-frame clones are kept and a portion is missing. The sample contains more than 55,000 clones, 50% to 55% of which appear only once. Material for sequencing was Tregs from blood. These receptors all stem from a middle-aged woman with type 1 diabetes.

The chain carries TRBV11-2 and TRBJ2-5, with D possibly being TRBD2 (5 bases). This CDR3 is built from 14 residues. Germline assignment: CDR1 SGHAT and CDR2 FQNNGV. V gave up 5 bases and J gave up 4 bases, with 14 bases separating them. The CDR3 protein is CASSPLSRGETQYF. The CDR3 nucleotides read TGTGCCAGCAGCCCCCTGTCTCGGGGAGAGACCCAGTACTTC.

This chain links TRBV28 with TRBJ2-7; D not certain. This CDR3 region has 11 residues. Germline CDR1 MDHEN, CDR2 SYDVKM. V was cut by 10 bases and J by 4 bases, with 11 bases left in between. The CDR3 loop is CATEAFYEQYF. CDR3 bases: TGTGCCACAGAAGCGTTTTACGAGCAGTACTTC.

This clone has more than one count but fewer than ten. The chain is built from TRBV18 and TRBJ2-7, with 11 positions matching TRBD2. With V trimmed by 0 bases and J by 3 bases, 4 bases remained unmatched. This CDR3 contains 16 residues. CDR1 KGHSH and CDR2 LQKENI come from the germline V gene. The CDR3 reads CASSPPKGLAVYEQYF. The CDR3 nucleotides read TGTGCCAGCTCACCACCGAAGGGACTAGCGGTCTACGAGCAGTACTTC.

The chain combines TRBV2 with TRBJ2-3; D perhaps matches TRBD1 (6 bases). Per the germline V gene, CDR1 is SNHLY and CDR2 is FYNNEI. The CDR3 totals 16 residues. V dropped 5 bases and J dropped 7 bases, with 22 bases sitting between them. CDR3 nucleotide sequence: TGTGCCAGCAGTTACCGCCTACAGGGCACGGTGAATACGCAGTATTTT. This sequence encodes CASSYRLQGTVNTQYF.

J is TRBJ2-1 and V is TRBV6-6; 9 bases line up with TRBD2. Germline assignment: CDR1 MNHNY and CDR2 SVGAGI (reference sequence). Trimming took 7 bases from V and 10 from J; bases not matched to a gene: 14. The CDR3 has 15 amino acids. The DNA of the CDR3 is TGTGCCAGCACCTTACTAGCGGGCACCTCCAAAGAGCAGTTCTTC. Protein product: CASTLLAGTSKEQFF.

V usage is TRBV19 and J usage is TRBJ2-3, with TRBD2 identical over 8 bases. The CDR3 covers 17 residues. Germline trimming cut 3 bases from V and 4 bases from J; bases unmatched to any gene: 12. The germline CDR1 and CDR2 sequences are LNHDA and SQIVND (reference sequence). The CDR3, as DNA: TGTGCCAGTAGTATGGCAGGCGGGGGACTAGGCGCAGATACGCAGTATTTT. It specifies CASSMAGGGLGADTQYF.